A single sample gave rise to the 25 T cell receptor beta chains below, sequenced in a study of T-cell memory formation after mild COVID-19. TCRdb called the 5' RACE reads again in MiXCR, with one record for every CDR3 protein. The sample gives 57,000 or so distinct CDR3 sequences, about 10% of which show up once; around 1.2% is in the top ten. The material sequenced was PBMCs or a T cell subset sorted from them (not recorded which). These receptors all come from a man between 18 and 29 years old who had mild COVID-19 (a few samples of this study predate the infection). Cell type and time point are not known.

This clonotype was counted a few times. The chain recombines TRBV18 with TRBJ2-3, with 8 bases lining up with TRBD2. CDR1 KGHSH and CDR2 LQKENI come from the germline V gene. This CDR3 has 16 residues. V lost 1 base to trimming and J lost 0 bases; unmatched junction nucleotides: 3. This CDR3 reads CASSPRLAGSTDTQYF. Here the CDR3 DNA reads TGTGCCAGCTCACCACGGCTAGCGGGTAGCACAGATACGCAGTATTTT. The variable domain in full, with the rest retrieved from reference TRBV18 and TRBJ2-3, is NAGVMQNPRHLVRRRGQEARLRCSPMKGHSHVYWYRQLPEEGLKFMVYLQKENIIDESGMPKERFSAEFPKEGPSILRIQQVVRGDSAAYFCASSPRLAGSTDTQYFGPGTRLTVL.

This chain uses TRBV20-1 with TRBJ2-5; 7 nucleotides agree with TRBD1. Germline V gives CDR1 DFQATT, CDR2 SNEGSKA (reference sequence). V lost 6 bases and J lost 2; bases outside the gene matches: 12. The CDR3 runs 15 residues. Here the CDR3 DNA reads TGCAGTGCCCGAGGCCCGACAGGGACGCAAGAGACCCAGTACTTC. This sequence encodes CSARGPTGTQETQYF.

This clonotype was seen only a few times. The chain links TRBV28 to TRBJ2-2; no reliable D call. V was pared by 6 bases and J by 3 bases, with 8 bases between. Germline CDR1 is MDHEN and CDR2 is SYDVKM. This CDR3 has 13 amino acids. This CDR3 reads CASRRSDTGELFF. CDR3 in DNA: TGTGCCAGCAGACGGAGTGACACCGGGGAGCTGTTTTTT.

The sample holds a few counts of this clonotype. The gene calls are TRBV5-1 and TRBJ1-6; maybe TRBD1 (6 bases). CDR3 length equals 17 residues. Germline CDR1 is SGHRS and CDR2 is YFSETQ. V shed 4 bases and J shed 0 bases, with 14 bases lying between them. Here the CDR3 DNA reads TGCGCCAGCAGCCATGGGACACCGAGCTCCTATAATTCACCCCTCCACTTT. Its protein product is CASSHGTPSSYNSPLHF.

This clonotype was found a few times. Here the CDR3 reads CASEGPGNNEQFF. CDR3 coding DNA: TGTGCCAGCGAGGGGCCAGGGAACAATGAGCAGTTCTTC. The chain has TRBV2 and TRBJ2-1, with D possibly being TRBD1 or TRBD2 (5 bases each). The germline CDR1 and CDR2 sequences are SNHLY and FYNNEI. The CDR3 covers 13 residues. Trimming pared 8 bases from V and 5 bases from J, leaving 13 bases between.

This clonotype was recorded many times. The rearrangement uses TRBV7-6 and TRBJ2-5; 8 bases match TRBD1. Germline lookup yields CDR1 SGHVS and CDR2 FNYEAQ. The CDR3 is 16 amino acids. Trimming took 1 base from V and 5 from J; bases not matched to a gene: 9. The CDR3 DNA is TGTGCCAGCAGCTTAGAATCCCAGGGGGCTGGGGAGACCCAGTACTTC. Protein product: CASSLESQGAGETQYF.

In this sample, this clonotype turned up a few times. This sequence joins TRBV12-3 or TRBV12-4 and TRBJ2-1; D gene uncertain. CDR3 length equals 11 residues. Deletions cut 6 bases from V and 10 bases from J, with 10 bases between. CDR3 nucleotides: TGTGCCAGCAGGATAGGGCGGGAGCAGTTCTTC. It specifies CASRIGREQFF.

In its sample, this clonotype was seen many times. This chain uses TRBV6-5 with TRBJ2-6; D remains ambiguous. From germline, CDR1 is MNHEY and CDR2 SVGAGI. This CDR3 is 12 amino acids long. The V gene lost 4 bases and the J gene lost 2 bases, with 0 bases spanning the gap. CDR3 residues: CASSSGANVLTF. As DNA, the CDR3 is TGTGCCAGCAGTTCTGGGGCCAACGTCCTGACTTTC.

This sequence joins TRBV20-1 and TRBJ2-1; possibly TRBD2 for D (6 bases). V dropped 2 bases and J dropped 7 bases, with 12 bases sitting between them. Germline lookup yields CDR1 DFQATT and CDR2 SNEGSKA (reference sequence). The CDR3 has 13 residues. CDR3 bases: TGCAGTGCTAGAAGGCTAGCGTGGAATGAGCAGTTCTTC. Protein: CSARRLAWNEQFF.

This chain joins TRBV20-1 and TRBJ1-2; D call uncertain. The CDR3 is made up of 13 amino acids. Germline V gives CDR1 DFQATT, CDR2 SNEGSKA (reference sequence). Trimming removed 3 bases from V and 7 bases from J, with 15 bases in between. CDR3 loop: CSARRPVFVGYTF. The CDR3 coding sequence is TGCAGTGCTAGGCGGCCGGTTTTCGTTGGCTACACCTTC.

In this sample, this clonotype turned up a few times. The V call is TRBV20-1, the J call TRBJ2-5; tentatively, D is TRBD2 (5 bases). The V gene's germline CDR1 is DFQATT and CDR2 SNEGSKA (reference sequence). V lost 3 bases and J lost 1, with 18 bases in between. The CDR3 loop spans 16 amino acids. The CDR3 sequence: CSASPPSGAFQETQYF. The CDR3 coding sequence is TGCAGTGCTAGTCCCCCAAGCGGAGCTTTCCAAGAGACCCAGTACTTC.

This clonotype has only a few counts. The CDR3 sequence is CASSGTSSDTGELFF. The CDR3 DNA is TGTGCCAGCAGTGGGACTAGCTCGGACACCGGGGAGCTGTTTTTT. V usage is TRBV6-2 or TRBV6-3 and J usage is TRBJ2-2; 9 nucleotides agree with TRBD2. From germline, CDR1 is MNHEY and CDR2 SVGEGT. CDR3 length: 15 residues. V trimming: 5 bases; J trimming: 3 bases; junction bases outside the gene matches: 4.

The V and J genes are TRBV4-1 and TRBJ1-5; maybe TRBD1 (5 bases). The CDR3 covers 15 residues. Germline V lookup: CDR1 MGHRA, CDR2 YSYEKL. V was clipped by 4 bases and J by 0 bases, with 10 bases between them. The CDR3 DNA is TGCGCCAGCAGCCTCCGAACAGGTAGCAATCAGCCCCAGCATTTT. It is translated as CASSLRTGSNQPQHF.

This clonotype was picked up a small number of times. The chain is built from TRBV4-1 and TRBJ1-1; D may be TRBD1 (5 bases). This CDR3 comprises 12 residues. Per the germline V gene, CDR1 is MGHRA and CDR2 is YSYEKL. V lost 0 bases, J lost 6 bases, and 5 bases lay in between. The CDR3 sequence is CASSQEGPEAFF. CDR3 bases: TGCGCCAGCAGCCAAGAGGGGCCTGAAGCTTTCTTT.

This clonotype was picked up many times. The chain joins TRBV5-1 to TRBJ2-5; D not resolved. Between the trimmed V and J ends, which lost 3 bases and 0 bases, there was a span of 15 bases. Germline-derived CDR1 and CDR2 are SGHRS and YFSETQ. The CDR3 length is 16 residues. CDR3 residues: CASSSRPDGYQETQYF. CDR3 DNA sequence: TGCGCCAGCAGCTCGCGACCGGACGGCTACCAAGAGACCCAGTACTTC.

This clonotype was detected only a few times. The chain couples TRBV5-1 to TRBJ1-1; 7 bases map to TRBD1. CDR1 and CDR2 from the germline V gene are SGHRS and YFSETQ. V shed 0 bases, J shed 3 bases, and the junction held 2 bases outside the gene matches. This CDR3 has 14 residues. CDR3 sequence reads: CASSLGTGDTEAFF. Here the CDR3 DNA reads TGCGCCAGCAGCTTGGGGACAGGAGACACTGAAGCTTTCTTT.

The chain recombines TRBV4-3 with TRBJ2-7; TRBD1 might be the D (6 bases). Between the trimmed V and J ends, which lost 4 bases and 3 bases, there was a span of 13 bases. The CDR3 has 14 residues. CDR1 LGHNA and CDR2 YSLEER come from the germline V gene. DNA of the CDR3: TGCGCCAGCAGCCGAGAGACAGGTCTCTACGAGCAGTACTTC. Protein product: CASSRETGLYEQYF.

This clonotype was detected ten times or more. The chain couples TRBV6-5 to TRBJ2-5, with D perhaps matching TRBD2 (5 bases). The CDR3 sequence is 14 residues long. Between the trimmed V and J ends, which lost 4 bases and 5 bases, there was a span of 14 bases. Germline V gene sequence: CDR1 MNHEY, CDR2 SVGAGI. CDR3 nucleotide sequence: TGTGCCAGCAGTTCGGACTCCTCCTCGGAGACCCAGTACTTC. It yields the protein CASSSDSSSETQYF.

This clonotype occurred many times. The chain is built from TRBV7-2 and TRBJ2-3; D possibly matches TRBD1 or TRBD2 (6 bases each). V lost 5 bases and J 4 bases, leaving 16 bases between the germline ends. Germline V gene sequence: CDR1 SGHTA, CDR2 FQGNSA. This CDR3 is 15 amino acids long. This CDR3 reads CASSPMRGAPDTQYF. DNA for the CDR3: TGTGCCAGCAGCCCTATGAGGGGGGCCCCAGATACGCAGTATTTT.

This clonotype was seen ten or more times. The CDR3 DNA sequence: TGCGCCAGCAGCTCTAGGTCTTCTAGCGGGGACAATGAGCAGTTCTTC. This sequence encodes CASSSRSSSGDNEQFF. The chain uses TRBV5-1 and TRBJ2-1; TRBD2 matches 9 bases. CDR1 and CDR2 from the germline V gene are SGHRS and YFSETQ. V dropped 3 bases and J dropped 5; count of bases not matched to a gene: 9. The CDR3 runs 16 residues.

This clonotype was seen at least ten times. The chain links TRBV3-1 to TRBJ2-2, with D perhaps assigned TRBD1 or TRBD2 (6 bases each). CDR1 is LGHDT, CDR2 YNNKEL, per germline (reference sequence). The CDR3 is 13 amino acids. V lost 5 bases, J lost 3 bases, and 7 bases lay in between. CDR3 amino acids: CASSRGDTGELFF. The CDR3 DNA sequence: TGTGCCAGCAGCAGGGGGGACACCGGGGAGCTGTTTTTT.

This clonotype was detected only a few times. The rearrangement joins TRBV6-6 to TRBJ1-6; 11 nucleotides align to TRBD1. With V trimmed by 10 bases and J by 7 bases, 3 bases remained unmatched. The germline gives CDR1 MNHNY, CDR2 SVGAGI (reference sequence). This CDR3 is 13 amino acids long. The CDR3 DNA reads TGTGCCACTGGACAGGGGGCGAATTCACCCCTCCACTTT. This encodes CATGQGANSPLHF.

This clonotype was recorded a few times. The chain is built from TRBV29-1 and TRBJ1-2; TRBD1 aligns across 9 bases. With 5 bases clipped from V and 6 bases from J, the junction kept 4 bases outside the gene matches. This CDR3 has 12 amino acids. The germline gives CDR1 SQVTM, CDR2 ANQGSEA. CDR3 coding DNA: TGCAGCGTTACAGGGGGCGCGGATGGCTACACCTTC. Its translation is CSVTGGADGYTF.

This clonotype turned up a few times. The rearrangement links TRBV7-9 to TRBJ1-1; D gene uncertain. Trimming left V 1 base short and J 2 bases short, with 8 bases between. Germline V gives CDR1 SEHNR, CDR2 FQNEAQ (reference sequence). The CDR3 has 14 residues. CDR3: CASSLGSINTEAFF. In nucleotides, the CDR3 is TGTGCCAGCAGCTTAGGGTCAATTAACACTGAAGCTTTCTTT.

V and J are TRBV6-6 and TRBJ2-7; a weak D match, TRBD2 (5 bases). The CDR3 is 14 amino acids. With 4 bases removed from V and 1 base from J, the gap between germline ends came to 11 bases. From germline, CDR1 is MNHNY and CDR2 SVGAGI (reference sequence). As DNA, the CDR3 is TGTGCCAGCAGTTTTTCGCCGGGATCCTACGAGCAGTACTTC. It specifies CASSFSPGSYEQYF.